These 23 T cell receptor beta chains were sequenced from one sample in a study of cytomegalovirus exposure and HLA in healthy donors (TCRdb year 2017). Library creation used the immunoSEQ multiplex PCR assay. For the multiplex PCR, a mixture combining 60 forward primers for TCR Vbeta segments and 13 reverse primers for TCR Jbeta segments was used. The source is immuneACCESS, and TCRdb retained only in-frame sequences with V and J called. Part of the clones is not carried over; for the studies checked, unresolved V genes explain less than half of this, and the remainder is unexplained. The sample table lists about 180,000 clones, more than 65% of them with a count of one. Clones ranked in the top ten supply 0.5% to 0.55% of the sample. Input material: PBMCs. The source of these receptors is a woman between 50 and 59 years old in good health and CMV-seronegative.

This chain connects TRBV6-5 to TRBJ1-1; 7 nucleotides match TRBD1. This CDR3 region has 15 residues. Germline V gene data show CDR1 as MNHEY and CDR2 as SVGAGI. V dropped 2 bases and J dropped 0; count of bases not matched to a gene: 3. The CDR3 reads CASSYPGTVNTEAFF. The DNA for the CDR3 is TGTGCCAGCAGTTACCCCGGGACAGTGAACACTGAAGCTTTCTTT.

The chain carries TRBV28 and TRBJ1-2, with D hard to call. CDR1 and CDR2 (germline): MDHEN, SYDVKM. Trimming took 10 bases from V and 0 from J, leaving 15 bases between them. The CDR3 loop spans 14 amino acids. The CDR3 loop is CATTLPGTNYGYTF. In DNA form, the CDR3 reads TGTGCCACTACCCTTCCGGGGACTAACTATGGCTACACCTTC.

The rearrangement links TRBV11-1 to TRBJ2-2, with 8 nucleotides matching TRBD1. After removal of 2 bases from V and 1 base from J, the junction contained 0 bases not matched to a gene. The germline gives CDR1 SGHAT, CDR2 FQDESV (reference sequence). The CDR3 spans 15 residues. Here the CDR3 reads CASSLTGGNTGELFF. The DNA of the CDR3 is TGTGCCAGCAGCTTAACAGGGGGGAACACCGGGGAGCTGTTTTTT. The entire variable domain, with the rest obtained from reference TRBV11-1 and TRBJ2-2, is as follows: EAEVAQSPRYKITEKSQAVAFWCDPISGHATLYWYRQILGQGPELLVQFQDESVVDDSQLPKDRFSAERLKGVDSTLKIQPAELGDSAMYLCASSLTGGNTGELFFGEGSRLTVL.

CDR3 protein: CASSLSPDGVGYTF. DNA for the CDR3: TGTGCCAGCAGCCTCTCACCTGATGGAGTTGGCTACACCTTC. The chain combines TRBV7-2 with TRBJ1-2, with D unclear. The CDR3 sequence is 14 residues long. With 5 bases removed from V and 7 bases from J, the gap between germline ends came to 17 bases. Germline V gene data show CDR1 as SGHTA and CDR2 as FQGNSA.

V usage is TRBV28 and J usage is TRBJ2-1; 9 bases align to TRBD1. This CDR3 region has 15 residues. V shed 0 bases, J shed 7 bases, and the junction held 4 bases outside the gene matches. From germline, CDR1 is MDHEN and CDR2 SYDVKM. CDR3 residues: CASSLWTGGNNEQFF. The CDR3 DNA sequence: TGTGCCAGCAGTTTATGGACAGGGGGTAATAATGAGCAGTTCTTC. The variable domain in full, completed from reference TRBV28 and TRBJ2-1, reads DVKVTQSSRYLVKRTGEKVFLECVQDMDHENMFWYRQDPGLGLRLIYFSYDVKMKEKGDIPEGYSVSREKKERFSLILESASTNQTSMYLCASSLWTGGNNEQFFGPGTRLTVL.

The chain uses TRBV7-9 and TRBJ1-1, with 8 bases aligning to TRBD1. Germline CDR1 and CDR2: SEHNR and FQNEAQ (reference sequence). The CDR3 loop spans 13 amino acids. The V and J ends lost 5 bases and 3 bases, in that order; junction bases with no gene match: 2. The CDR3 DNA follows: TGTGCCAGCAGCGTGGACAGGGACACTGAAGCTTTCTTT. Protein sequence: CASSVDRDTEAFF.

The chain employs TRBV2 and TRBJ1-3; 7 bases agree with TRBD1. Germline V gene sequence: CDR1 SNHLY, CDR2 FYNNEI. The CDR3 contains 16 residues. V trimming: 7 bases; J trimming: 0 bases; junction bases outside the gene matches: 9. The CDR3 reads CASTLGQRFSGNTIYF. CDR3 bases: TGTGCCAGCACCTTGGGACAGCGGTTCTCTGGAAACACCATATATTTT.

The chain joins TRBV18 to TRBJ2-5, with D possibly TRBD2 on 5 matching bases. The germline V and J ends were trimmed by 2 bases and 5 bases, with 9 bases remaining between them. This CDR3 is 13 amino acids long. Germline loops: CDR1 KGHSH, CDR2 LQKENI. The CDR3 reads CASSPNTGETQYF. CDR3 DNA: TGTGCCAGCTCACCAAACACGGGGGAGACCCAGTACTTC.

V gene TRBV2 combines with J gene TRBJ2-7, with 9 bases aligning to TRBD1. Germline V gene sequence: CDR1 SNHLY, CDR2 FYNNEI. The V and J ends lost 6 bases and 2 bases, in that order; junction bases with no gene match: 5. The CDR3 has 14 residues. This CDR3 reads CASRTGTGTYEQYF. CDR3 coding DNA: TGTGCCAGCAGGACCGGGACAGGGACCTACGAGCAGTACTTC.

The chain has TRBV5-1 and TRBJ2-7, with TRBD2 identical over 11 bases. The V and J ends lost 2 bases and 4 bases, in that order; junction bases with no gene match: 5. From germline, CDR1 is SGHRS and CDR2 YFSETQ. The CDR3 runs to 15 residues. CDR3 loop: CASSLTTSGSYEQYF. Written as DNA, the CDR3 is TGCGCCAGCAGCTTAACCACTAGCGGGAGTTACGAGCAGTACTTC.

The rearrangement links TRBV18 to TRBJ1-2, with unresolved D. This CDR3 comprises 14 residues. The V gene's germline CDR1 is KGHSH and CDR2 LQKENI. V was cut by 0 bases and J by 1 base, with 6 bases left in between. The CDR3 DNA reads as TGTGCCAGCTCACCACCGATCAGTAACTATGGCTACACCTTC. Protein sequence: CASSPPISNYGYTF.

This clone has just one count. CDR3 DNA sequence: TGTGCCAGCAGTGGGGTGGGGCGAAGCTCCTACAATGAGCAGTTCTTC. It is translated as CASSGVGRSSYNEQFF. The chain carries TRBV2 and TRBJ2-1, with a possible D match to TRBD1 (5 bases). The germline CDR1 and CDR2 sequences are SNHLY and FYNNEI. V gave up 4 bases and J gave up 0 bases, with 13 bases separating them. There are 16 residues in the CDR3.

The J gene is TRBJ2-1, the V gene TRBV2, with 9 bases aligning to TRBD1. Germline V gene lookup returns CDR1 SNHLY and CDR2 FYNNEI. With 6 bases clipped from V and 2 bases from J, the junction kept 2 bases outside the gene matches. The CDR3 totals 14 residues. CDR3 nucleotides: TGTGCCAGCAGCCGGGACAGGGCCTACAATGAGCAGTTCTTC. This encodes CASSRDRAYNEQFF.

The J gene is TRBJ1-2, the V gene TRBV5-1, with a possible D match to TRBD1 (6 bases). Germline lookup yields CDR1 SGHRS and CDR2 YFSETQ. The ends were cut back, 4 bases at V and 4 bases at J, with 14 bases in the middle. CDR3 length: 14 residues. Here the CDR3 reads CASSKEQGGYGYTF. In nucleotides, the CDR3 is TGCGCCAGCAGCAAGGAACAGGGCGGCTATGGCTACACCTTC.

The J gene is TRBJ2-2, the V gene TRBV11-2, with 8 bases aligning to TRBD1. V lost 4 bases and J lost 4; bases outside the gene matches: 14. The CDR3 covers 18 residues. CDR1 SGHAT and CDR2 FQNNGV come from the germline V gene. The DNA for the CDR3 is TGTGCCAGCAGCTCCCGCACCCCGGGACAGGAAGGCACCGGGGAGCTGTTTTTT. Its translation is CASSSRTPGQEGTGELFF.

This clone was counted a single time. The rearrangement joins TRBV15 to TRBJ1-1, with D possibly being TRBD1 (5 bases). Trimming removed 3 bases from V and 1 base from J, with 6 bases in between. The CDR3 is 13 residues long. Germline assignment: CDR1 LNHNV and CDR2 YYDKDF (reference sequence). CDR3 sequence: CATSSDRNTEAFF. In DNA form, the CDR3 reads TGTGCCACCAGCAGTGACAGGAACACTGAAGCTTTCTTT.

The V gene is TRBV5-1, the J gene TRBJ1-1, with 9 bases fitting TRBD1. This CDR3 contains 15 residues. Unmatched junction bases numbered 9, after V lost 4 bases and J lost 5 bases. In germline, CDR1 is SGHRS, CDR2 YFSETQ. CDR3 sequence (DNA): TGCGCCAGCAGCAGGGGGACAGGGAAGGTAACTGAAGCTTTCTTT. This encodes CASSRGTGKVTEAFF.

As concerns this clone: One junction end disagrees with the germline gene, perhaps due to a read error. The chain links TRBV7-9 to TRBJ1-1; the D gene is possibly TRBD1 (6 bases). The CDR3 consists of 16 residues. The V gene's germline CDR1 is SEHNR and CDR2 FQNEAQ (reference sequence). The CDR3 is CSSSPRQTTGNTEAFF. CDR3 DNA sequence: TGTTCCAGCAGCCCCCGACAAACGACAGGGAACACTGAAGCTTTCTTT.

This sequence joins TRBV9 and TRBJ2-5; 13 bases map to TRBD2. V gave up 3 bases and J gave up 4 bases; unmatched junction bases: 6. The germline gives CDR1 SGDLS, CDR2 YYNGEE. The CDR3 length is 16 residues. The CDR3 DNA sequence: TGTGCCAGCAGCGCCGGGACTAGCGGGGAGGGAGAGACCCAGTACTTC. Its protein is CASSAGTSGEGETQYF. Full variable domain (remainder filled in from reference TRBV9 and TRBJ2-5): DSGVTQTPKHLITATGQRVTLRCSPRSGDLSVYWYQQSLDQGLQFLIQYYNGEERAKGNILERFSAQQFPDLHSELNLSSLELGDSALYFCASSAGTSGEGETQYFGPGTRLLVL.

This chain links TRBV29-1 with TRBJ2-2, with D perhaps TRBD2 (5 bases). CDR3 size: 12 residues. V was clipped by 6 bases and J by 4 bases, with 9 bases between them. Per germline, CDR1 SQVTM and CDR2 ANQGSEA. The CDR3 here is CSVWTVTGELFF. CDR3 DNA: TGCAGCGTGTGGACTGTCACCGGGGAGCTGTTTTTT.

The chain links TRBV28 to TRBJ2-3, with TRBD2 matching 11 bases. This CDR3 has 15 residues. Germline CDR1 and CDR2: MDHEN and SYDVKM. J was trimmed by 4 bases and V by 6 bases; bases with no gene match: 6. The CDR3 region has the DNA TGTGCCAGCAGGACGACTAGCGGGGTCTCAGATACGCAGTATTTT. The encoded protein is CASRTTSGVSDTQYF.

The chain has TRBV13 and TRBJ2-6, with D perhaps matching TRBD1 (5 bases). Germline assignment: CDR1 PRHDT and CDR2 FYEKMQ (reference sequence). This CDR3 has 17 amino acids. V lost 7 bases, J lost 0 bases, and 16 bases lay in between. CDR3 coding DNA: TGTGCCAGCAAGAGCACGACAGATAGCTCTGGGGCCAACGTCCTGACTTTC. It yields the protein CASKSTTDSSGANVLTF.

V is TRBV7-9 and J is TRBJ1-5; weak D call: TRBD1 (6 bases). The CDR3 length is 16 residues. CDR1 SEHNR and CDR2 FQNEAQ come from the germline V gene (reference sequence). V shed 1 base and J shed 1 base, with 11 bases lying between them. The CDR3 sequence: CASSLVTGMSNQPQHF. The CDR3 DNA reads TGTGCCAGCAGCTTAGTTACAGGGATGAGCAATCAGCCCCAGCATTTT.